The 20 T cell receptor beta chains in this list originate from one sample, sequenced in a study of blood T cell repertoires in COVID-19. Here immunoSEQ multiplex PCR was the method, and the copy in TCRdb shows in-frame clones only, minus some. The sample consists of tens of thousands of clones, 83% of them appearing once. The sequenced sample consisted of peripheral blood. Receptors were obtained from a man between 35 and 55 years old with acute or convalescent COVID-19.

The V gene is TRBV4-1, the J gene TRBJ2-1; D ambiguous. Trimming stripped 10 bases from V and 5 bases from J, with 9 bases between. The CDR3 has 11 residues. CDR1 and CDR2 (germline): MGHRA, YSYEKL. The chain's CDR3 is CATAGNNEQFF. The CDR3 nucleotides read TGCGCCACGGCAGGTAACAATGAGCAGTTCTTC.

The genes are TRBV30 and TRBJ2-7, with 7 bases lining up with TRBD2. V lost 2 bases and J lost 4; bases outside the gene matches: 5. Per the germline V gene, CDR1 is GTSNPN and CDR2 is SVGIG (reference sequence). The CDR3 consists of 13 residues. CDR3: CAWSSQLAYEQYF. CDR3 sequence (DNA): TGTGCCTGGAGTTCTCAACTAGCGTACGAGCAGTACTTC.

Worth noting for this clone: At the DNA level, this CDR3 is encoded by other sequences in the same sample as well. CDR3 residues: CASSIAAAGGNTGELFF. CDR3 DNA: TGTGCCAGTAGTATCGCGGCGGCGGGGGGGAACACCGGGGAGCTGTTTTTT. The J gene is TRBJ2-2, the V gene TRBV19; TRBD2 matches 8 bases. The CDR3 consists of 17 residues. Germline assignment: CDR1 LNHDA and CDR2 SQIVND (reference sequence). V shed 3 bases and J 1 base; nucleotides not matched to a gene: 7. Full variable domain (rest looked up from reference TRBV19 and TRBJ2-2): DGGITQSPKYLFRKEGQNVTLSCEQNLNHDAMYWYRQDPGQGLRLIYYSQIVNDFQKGDIAEGYSVSREKKESFPLTVTSAQKNPTAFYLCASSIAAAGGNTGELFFGEGSRLTVL.

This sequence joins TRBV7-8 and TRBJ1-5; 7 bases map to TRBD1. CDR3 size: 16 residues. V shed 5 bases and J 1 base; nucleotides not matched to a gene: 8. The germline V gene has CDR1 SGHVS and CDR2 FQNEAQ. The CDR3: CASSARDRLSNQPQHF. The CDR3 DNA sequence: TGTGCCAGCAGCGCTCGGGACAGACTGAGCAATCAGCCCCAGCATTTT.

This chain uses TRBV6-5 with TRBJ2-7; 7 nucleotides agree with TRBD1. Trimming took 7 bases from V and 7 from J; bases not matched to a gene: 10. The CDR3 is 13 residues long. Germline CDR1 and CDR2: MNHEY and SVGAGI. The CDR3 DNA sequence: TGTGCCAGCACAGACAGGGCGTCTCGAGAGCAGTACGTC. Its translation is CASTDRASREQYV.

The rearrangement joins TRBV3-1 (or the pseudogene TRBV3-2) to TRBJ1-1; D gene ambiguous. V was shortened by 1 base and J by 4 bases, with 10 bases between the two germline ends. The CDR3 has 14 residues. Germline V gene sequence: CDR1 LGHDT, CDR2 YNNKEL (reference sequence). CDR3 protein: CASSQGPSGTEAFF. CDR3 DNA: TGTGCCAGCAGCCAAGGCCCCTCGGGCACTGAAGCTTTCTTT.

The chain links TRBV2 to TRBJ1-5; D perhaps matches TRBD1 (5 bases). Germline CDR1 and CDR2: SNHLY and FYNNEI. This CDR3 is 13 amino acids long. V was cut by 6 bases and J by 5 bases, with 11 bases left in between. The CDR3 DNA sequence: TGTGCCAGCAGAACCAGGGCTGATCAGCCCCAGCATTTT. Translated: CASRTRADQPQHF.

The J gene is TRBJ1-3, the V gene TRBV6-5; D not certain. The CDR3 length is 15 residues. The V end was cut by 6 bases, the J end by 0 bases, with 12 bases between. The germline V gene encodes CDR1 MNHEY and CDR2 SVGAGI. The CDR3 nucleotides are TGTGCCAGCAGAACCTCCGGGATCTCTGGAAACACCATATATTTT. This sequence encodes CASRTSGISGNTIYF.

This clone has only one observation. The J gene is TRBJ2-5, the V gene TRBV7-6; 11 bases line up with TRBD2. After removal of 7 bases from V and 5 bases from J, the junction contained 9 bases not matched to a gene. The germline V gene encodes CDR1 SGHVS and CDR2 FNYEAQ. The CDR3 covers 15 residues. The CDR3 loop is CASILAGGPAETQYF. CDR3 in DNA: TGTGCCAGCATCCTAGCGGGAGGCCCGGCTGAGACCCAGTACTTC. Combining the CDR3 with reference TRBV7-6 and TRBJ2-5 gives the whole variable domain GAGVSQSPRYKVTKRGQDVALRCDPISGHVSLYWYRQALGQGPEFLTYFNYEAQQDKSGLPNDRFSAERPEGSISTLTIQRTEQRDSAMYRCASILAGGPAETQYFGPGTRLLVL.

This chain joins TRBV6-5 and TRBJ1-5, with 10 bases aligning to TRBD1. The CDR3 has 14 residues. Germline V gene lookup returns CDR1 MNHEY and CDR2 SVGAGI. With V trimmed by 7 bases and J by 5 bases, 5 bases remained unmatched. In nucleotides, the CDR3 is TGTGCCAGCAACACGGGACAGGGGTATCAGCCCCAGCATTTT. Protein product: CASNTGQGYQPQHF.

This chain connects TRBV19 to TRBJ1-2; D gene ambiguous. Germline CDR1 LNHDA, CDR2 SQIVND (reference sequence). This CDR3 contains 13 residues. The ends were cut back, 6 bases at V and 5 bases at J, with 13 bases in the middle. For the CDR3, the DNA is TGTGCCAGTAGCCCCTTCCCCGTATATGGCTACACCTTC. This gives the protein CASSPFPVYGYTF. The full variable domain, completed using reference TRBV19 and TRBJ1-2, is DGGITQSPKYLFRKEGQNVTLSCEQNLNHDAMYWYRQDPGQGLRLIYYSQIVNDFQKGDIAEGYSVSREKKESFPLTVTSAQKNPTAFYLCASSPFPVYGYTFGSGTRLTVV.

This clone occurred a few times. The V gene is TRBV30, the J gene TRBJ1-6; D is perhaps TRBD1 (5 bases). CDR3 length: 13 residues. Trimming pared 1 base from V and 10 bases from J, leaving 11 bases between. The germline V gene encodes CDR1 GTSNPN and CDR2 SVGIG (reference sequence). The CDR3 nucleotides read TGTGCCTGGAGTGATGGGGGGAGGTCACCCCTCCACTTT. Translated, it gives CAWSDGGRSPLHF.

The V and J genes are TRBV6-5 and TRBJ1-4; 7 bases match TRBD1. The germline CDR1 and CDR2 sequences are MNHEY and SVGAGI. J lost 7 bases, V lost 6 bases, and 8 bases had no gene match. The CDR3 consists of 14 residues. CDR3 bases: TGTGCCAGCAGAAATAACAGGGGCGGTGAAAAACTGTTTTTT. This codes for CASRNNRGGEKLFF.

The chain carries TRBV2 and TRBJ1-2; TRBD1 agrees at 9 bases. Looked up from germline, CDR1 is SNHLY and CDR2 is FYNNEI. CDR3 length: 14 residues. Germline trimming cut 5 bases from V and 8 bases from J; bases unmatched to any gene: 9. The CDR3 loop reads CASSPDRGKGGYTF. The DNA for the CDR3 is TGTGCCAGCAGTCCGGACAGGGGAAAAGGCGGCTACACCTTC.

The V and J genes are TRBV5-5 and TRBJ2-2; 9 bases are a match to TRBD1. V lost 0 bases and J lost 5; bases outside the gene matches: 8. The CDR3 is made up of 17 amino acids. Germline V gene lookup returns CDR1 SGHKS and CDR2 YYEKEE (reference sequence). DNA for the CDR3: TGTGCCAGCAGCTTGGCCGAACAGGGGGCCGGGACCGGGGAGCTGTTTTTT. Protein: CASSLAEQGAGTGELFF.

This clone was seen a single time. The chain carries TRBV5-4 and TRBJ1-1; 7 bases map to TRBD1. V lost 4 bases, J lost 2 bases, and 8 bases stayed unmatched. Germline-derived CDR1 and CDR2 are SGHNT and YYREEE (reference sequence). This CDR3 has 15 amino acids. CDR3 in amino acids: CASSMTGTANTEAFF. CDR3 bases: TGTGCCAGCAGCATGACGGGGACAGCCAACACTGAAGCTTTCTTT. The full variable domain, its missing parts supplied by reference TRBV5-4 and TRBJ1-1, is ETGVTQSPTHLIKTRGQQVTLRCSSQSGHNTVSWYQQALGQGPQFIFQYYREEENGRGNFPPRFSGLQFPNYSSELNVNALELDDSALYLCASSMTGTANTEAFFGQGTRLTVV.

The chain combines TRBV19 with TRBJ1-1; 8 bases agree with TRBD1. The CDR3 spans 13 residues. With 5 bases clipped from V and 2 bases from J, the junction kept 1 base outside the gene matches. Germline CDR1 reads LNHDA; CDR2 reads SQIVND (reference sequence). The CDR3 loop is CASSDRGNTEAFF. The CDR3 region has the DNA TGTGCCAGTAGTGACAGGGGAAACACTGAAGCTTTCTTT.

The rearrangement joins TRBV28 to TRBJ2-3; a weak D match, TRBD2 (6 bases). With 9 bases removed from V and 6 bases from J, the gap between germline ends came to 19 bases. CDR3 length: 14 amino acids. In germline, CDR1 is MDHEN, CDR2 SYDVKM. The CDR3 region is CASLMAGWGDTQYF. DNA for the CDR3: TGTGCCAGTCTGATGGCGGGATGGGGGGATACGCAGTATTTT.

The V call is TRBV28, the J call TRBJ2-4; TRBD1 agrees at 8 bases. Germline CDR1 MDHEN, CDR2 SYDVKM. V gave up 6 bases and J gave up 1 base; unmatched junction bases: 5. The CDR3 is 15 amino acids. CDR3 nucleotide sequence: TGTGCCAGCAGGTCAGGGGGCGCGGCCAAAAACATTCAGTACTTC. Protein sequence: CASRSGGAAKNIQYF.

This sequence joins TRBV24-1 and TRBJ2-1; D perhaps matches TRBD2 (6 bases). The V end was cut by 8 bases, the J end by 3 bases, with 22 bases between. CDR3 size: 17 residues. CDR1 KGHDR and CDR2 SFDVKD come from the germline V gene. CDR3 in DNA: TGTGCCACCACCTGGAAACTAGCAGTTTCCTTCTACAATGAGCAGTTCTTC. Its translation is CATTWKLAVSFYNEQFF.